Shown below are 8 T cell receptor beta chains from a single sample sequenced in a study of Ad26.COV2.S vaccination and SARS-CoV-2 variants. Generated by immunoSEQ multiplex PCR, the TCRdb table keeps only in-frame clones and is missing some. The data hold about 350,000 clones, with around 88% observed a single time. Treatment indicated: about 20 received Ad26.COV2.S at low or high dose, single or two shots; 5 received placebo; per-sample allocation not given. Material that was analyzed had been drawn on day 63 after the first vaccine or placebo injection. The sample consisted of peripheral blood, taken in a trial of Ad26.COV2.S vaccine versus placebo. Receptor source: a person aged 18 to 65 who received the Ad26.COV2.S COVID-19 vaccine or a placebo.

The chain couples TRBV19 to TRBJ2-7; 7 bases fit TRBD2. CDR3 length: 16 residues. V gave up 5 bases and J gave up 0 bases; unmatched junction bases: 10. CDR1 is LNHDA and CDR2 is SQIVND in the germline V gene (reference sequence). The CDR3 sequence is CASSPDRREGSYEQYF. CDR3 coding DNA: TGTGCCAGTAGTCCAGATAGGAGGGAGGGCTCCTACGAGCAGTACTTC.

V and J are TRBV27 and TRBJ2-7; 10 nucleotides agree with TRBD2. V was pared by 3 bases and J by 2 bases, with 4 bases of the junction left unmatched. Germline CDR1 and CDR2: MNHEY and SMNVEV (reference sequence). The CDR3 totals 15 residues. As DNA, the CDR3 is TGTGCCAGCAGTTTCCCTAGCGGGAGCCCCTACGAGCAGTACTTC. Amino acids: CASSFPSGSPYEQYF.

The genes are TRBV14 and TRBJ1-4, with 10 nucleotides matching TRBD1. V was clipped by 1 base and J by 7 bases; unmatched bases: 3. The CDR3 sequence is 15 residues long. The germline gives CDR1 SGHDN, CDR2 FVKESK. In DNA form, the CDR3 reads TGTGCCAGCAGCCAAGTTGGGACAGGGGCTGAAAAACTGTTTTTT. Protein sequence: CASSQVGTGAEKLFF.

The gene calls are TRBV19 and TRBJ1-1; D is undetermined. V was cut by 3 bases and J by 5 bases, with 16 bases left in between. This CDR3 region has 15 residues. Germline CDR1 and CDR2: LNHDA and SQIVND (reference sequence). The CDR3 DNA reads TGTGCCAGTAGTATTCATGAGGGCCGGAGGACTGAAGCTTTCTTT. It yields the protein CASSIHEGRRTEAFF.

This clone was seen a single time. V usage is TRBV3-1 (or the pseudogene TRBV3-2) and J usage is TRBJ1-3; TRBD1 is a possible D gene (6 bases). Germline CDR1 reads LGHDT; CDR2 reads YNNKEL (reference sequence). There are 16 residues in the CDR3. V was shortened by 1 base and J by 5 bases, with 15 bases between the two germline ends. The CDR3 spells CASSQGQDRGRNTIYF. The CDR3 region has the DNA TGTGCCAGCAGCCAAGGCCAGGACAGAGGGAGAAACACCATATATTTT.

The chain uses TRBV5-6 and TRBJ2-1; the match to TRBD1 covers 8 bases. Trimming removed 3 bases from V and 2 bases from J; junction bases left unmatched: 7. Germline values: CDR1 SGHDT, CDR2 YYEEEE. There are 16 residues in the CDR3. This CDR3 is CASSYRSGGAYNEQFF. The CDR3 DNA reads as TGTGCCAGCAGCTACCGATCAGGGGGCGCCTACAATGAGCAGTTCTTC.

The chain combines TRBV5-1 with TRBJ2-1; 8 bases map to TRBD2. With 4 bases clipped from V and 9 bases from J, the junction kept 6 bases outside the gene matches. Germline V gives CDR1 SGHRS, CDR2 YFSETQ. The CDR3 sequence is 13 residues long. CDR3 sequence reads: CASSPGLGGEQFF. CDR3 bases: TGCGCCAGCAGCCCGGGACTAGGTGGTGAGCAGTTCTTC.

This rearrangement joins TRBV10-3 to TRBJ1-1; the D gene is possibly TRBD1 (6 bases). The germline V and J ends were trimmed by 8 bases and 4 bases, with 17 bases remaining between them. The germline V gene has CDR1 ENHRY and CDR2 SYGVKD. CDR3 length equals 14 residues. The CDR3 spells CAIGVRGAGTEAFF. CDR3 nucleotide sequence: TGTGCCATCGGGGTACGGGGGGCCGGCACTGAAGCTTTCTTT.